This passage covers 21 T cell receptor beta chains from one sample sequenced in a study of post-analysis software for immune sequencing data. Study outcomes and limitations: Five TRBV segments (TRBV5-6, TRBV5-1 and TRBV20-1 among them) occurred more frequently in patients than in controls.

Antigens of these TCRs are unknown. TCR beta cDNA libraries had unique molecular identifiers. One entry per CDR3 protein results from TCRdb running MiXCR on the PCR reads. Among 650,000 to 850,000 distinct CDR3 sequences listed, about 53% were seen once. The specimen was blood. Every receptor here comes from a girl aged 10-17 years with multiple sclerosis.

This rearrangement joins TRBV25-1 to TRBJ2-5, with TRBD2 matching 13 bases. This CDR3 contains 14 residues. Unmatched junction bases numbered 5, after V lost 8 bases and J lost 5 bases. Germline-derived CDR1 and CDR2 are MGHDK and SYGVNS. The CDR3 is CASGLAGAAETQYF. CDR3 nucleotide sequence: TGTGCCAGCGGACTAGCGGGAGCTGCCGAGACCCAGTACTTC. Together with reference TRBV25-1 and TRBJ2-5, the CDR3 gives the full variable domain: EADIYQTPRYLVIGTGKKITLECSQTMGHDKMYWYQQDPGMELHLIHYSYGVNSTEKGDLSSESTVSRIRTEHFPLTLESARPSHTSQYLCASGLAGAAETQYFGPGTRLLVL.

A few counts support this clonotype. This sequence joins TRBV5-1 and TRBJ1-1; D is undetermined. V was clipped by 2 bases and J by 6 bases, with 17 bases between them. CDR1 is SGHRS and CDR2 is YFSETQ in the germline V gene. This CDR3 has 15 residues. The CDR3 sequence is CASSFWASKTAEAFF. The CDR3 nucleotides are TGCGCCAGCAGCTTCTGGGCGTCAAAGACCGCTGAAGCTTTCTTT.

The chain is built from TRBV5-1 and TRBJ1-2; no reliable D call. Trimming removed 0 bases from V and 3 bases from J, with 9 bases in between. The CDR3 spans 14 residues. The germline CDR1 and CDR2 sequences are SGHRS and YFSETQ. As DNA, the CDR3 is TGCGCCAGCAGCTTGGGCAGGAGAGACTATGGCTACACCTTC. Its protein is CASSLGRRDYGYTF.

The genes are TRBV25-1 and TRBJ1-2; TRBD1 matches 7 bases. CDR1 and CDR2 from the germline V gene are MGHDK and SYGVNS. The trim removed 6 bases at V and 2 bases at J, leaving 6 bases unmatched. This CDR3 has 14 residues. In DNA form, the CDR3 reads TGTGCCAGCAGATTGACAGGGTCAAACTATGGCTACACCTTC. Translation: CASRLTGSNYGYTF.

The CDR3 sequence is CASSPGQYADEQYF. CDR3 nucleotides: TGTGCCAGCAGCCCGGGACAATACGCCGACGAGCAGTACTTC. The rearrangement joins TRBV7-9 to TRBJ2-7, with D possibly TRBD1 on 6 matching bases. The CDR3 extends over 14 amino acids. The V and J ends lost 5 bases and 5 bases respectively, with 16 bases between them. Germline CDR1 SEHNR, CDR2 FQNEAQ (reference sequence).

V and J are TRBV7-3 and TRBJ2-3; TRBD2 is a possible D gene (5 bases). The CDR3 is 15 amino acids. The germline V gene has CDR1 SGHTA and CDR2 FQGTGA. The V and J ends lost 0 bases and 6 bases respectively, with 13 bases between them. Written as DNA, the CDR3 is TGTGCCAGCAGCTTAACGTCGGCCCCGGGGGATACGCAGTATTTT. Protein: CASSLTSAPGDTQYF. Drawing the rest from reference TRBV7-3 and TRBJ2-3, the complete variable domain is GAGVSQTPSNKVTEKGKYVELRCDPISGHTALYWYRQSLGQGPEFLIYFQGTGAADDSGLPNDRFFAVRPEGSVSTLKIQRTERGDSAVYLCASSLTSAPGDTQYFGPGTRLTVL.

The chain joins TRBV20-1 to TRBJ2-5; D may match TRBD1 or TRBD2 (6 bases each). The V and J ends lost 3 bases and 2 bases respectively, with 13 bases between them. The germline V gene encodes CDR1 DFQATT and CDR2 SNEGSKA (reference sequence). This CDR3 contains 14 residues. The CDR3: CSARSGGGQETQYF. CDR3 nucleotides: TGCAGTGCTAGGTCCGGAGGGGGACAAGAGACCCAGTACTTC.

This clonotype turned up a few times. The CDR3: CASALVGQGDEQYF. In DNA, the CDR3 is TGCGCCAGCGCTTTAGTGGGACAGGGGGACGAGCAGTACTTC. V is TRBV5-1 and J is TRBJ2-7; 11 bases are a match to TRBD1. Germline CDR1 SGHRS, CDR2 YFSETQ. V lost 7 bases, J lost 5 bases, and 8 bases stayed unmatched. This CDR3 has 14 residues. Combining the CDR3 with reference TRBV5-1 and TRBJ2-7 gives the whole variable domain KAGVTQTPRYLIKTRGQQVTLSCSPISGHRSVSWYQQTPGQGLQFLFEYFSETQRNKGNFPGRFSGRQFSNSRSEMNVSTLELGDSALYLCASALVGQGDEQYFGPGTRLTVT.

The chain uses TRBV20-1 and TRBJ2-1; 13 bases fit TRBD2. The CDR3 spans 13 residues. The trim removed 5 bases at V and 9 bases at J, leaving 4 bases unmatched. The germline V gene encodes CDR1 DFQATT and CDR2 SNEGSKA (reference sequence). This CDR3 is CSAPGLAGSEQFF. The DNA of the CDR3 is TGCAGTGCTCCGGGACTAGCGGGGTCTGAGCAGTTCTTC.

The V call is TRBV4-1, the J call TRBJ1-5; 7 bases match TRBD1. Per germline, CDR1 MGHRA and CDR2 YSYEKL. Trimming took 4 bases from V and 0 from J; bases not matched to a gene: 12. The CDR3 is 18 residues long. CDR3 nucleotide sequence: TGCGCCAGCAGCCTGATCACTCTGGGACAGATTAGCAATCAGCCCCAGCATTTT. Protein sequence: CASSLITLGQISNQPQHF.

The chain employs TRBV9 and TRBJ2-5; D not resolved. This CDR3 region has 14 residues. Germline V lookup: CDR1 SGDLS, CDR2 YYNGEE. V was clipped by 0 bases and J by 3 bases, with 9 bases between them. The CDR3 DNA reads as TGTGCCAGCAGCGTAGTTCCGTACGAAGAGACCCAGTACTTC. Amino acids: CASSVVPYEETQYF.

This clonotype has ten or more counts. The chain recombines TRBV3-1 with TRBJ2-5, with 9 bases lining up with TRBD1. This CDR3 comprises 14 residues. Unmatched junction bases numbered 0, after V lost 3 bases and J lost 1 base. CDR1 is LGHDT, CDR2 YNNKEL, per germline (reference sequence). The CDR3: CASSQGQGQETQYF. The CDR3 coding sequence is TGTGCCAGCAGCCAGGGACAGGGCCAAGAGACCCAGTACTTC.

The V gene is TRBV12-3 or TRBV12-4, the J gene TRBJ2-1, with TRBD1 matching 9 bases. The CDR3 totals 15 residues. The ends lost 2 bases at V and 6 bases at J; junction bases unmatched: 5. The CDR3 DNA reads TGTGCCAGCAGTTTAAAGACAGGGGGGGTCAATGAGCAGTTCTTC. Residues: CASSLKTGGVNEQFF.

CDR3 coding DNA: TGCGCCAGCAGCTTACAGGGGAACACCGGGGAGCTGTTTTTT. Translation gives CASSLQGNTGELFF. The chain has TRBV5-1 and TRBJ2-2; TRBD1 might be the D (6 bases). The CDR3 is 14 residues long. V was cut by 2 bases and J by 1 base, with 6 bases left in between. Germline V gives CDR1 SGHRS, CDR2 YFSETQ.

The rearrangement joins TRBV20-1 to TRBJ1-1, with TRBD1 as a possible D gene (5 bases). This CDR3 comprises 14 residues. Trimming pared 6 bases from V and 0 bases from J, leaving 14 bases between. CDR1 is DFQATT, CDR2 SNEGSKA, per germline (reference sequence). The CDR3 DNA reads as TGCAGTGCGCTACCGGGGGGGGTGAACACTGAAGCTTTCTTT. Protein: CSALPGGVNTEAFF.

The rearrangement links TRBV6-1 to TRBJ2-4, with TRBD2 identical over 8 bases. The tail of the sequence fits TRBJ2-5 better, so the J call may be wrong. The CDR3 runs to 16 residues. Germline assignment: CDR1 MNHNS and CDR2 SASEGT. CDR3 protein: CASSDPAGRGQETQYF. The CDR3 DNA sequence: TGTGCCAGCAGTGACCCAGCCGGGAGGGGCCAAGAGACCCAGTACTTC.

This chain uses TRBV6-5 with TRBJ2-5, with TRBD2 matching 9 bases. CDR1 and CDR2 (germline): MNHEY, SVGAGI. This CDR3 has 16 residues. V gave up 1 base and J gave up 4 bases; unmatched junction bases: 7. The CDR3 reads CASSYWAGGPRETQYF. The CDR3 bases are TGTGCCAGCAGTTACTGGGCGGGAGGGCCCAGAGAGACCCAGTACTTC.

This rearrangement joins TRBV29-1 to TRBJ2-7; no definite D call. This CDR3 spans 15 amino acids. V was shortened by 3 bases and J by 2 bases, with 17 bases between the two germline ends. In germline, CDR1 is SQVTM, CDR2 ANQGSEA. CDR3 sequence (DNA): TGCAGCGTTGAGAAGGAAGGGTTGCAGACCTACGAGCAGTACTTC. Translating it yields CSVEKEGLQTYEQYF.

The rearrangement links TRBV18 to TRBJ2-5; D uncertain. The CDR3 totals 15 residues. CDR1 KGHSH and CDR2 LQKENI come from the germline V gene. V was pared by 2 bases and J by 0 bases, with 10 bases between. The CDR3 nucleotides read TGTGCCAGCTCACCATTGGCGGACGACCAAGAGACCCAGTACTTC. This encodes CASSPLADDQETQYF. Variable domain in full (rest from reference TRBV18 and TRBJ2-5): NAGVMQNPRHLVRRRGQEARLRCSPMKGHSHVYWYRQLPEEGLKFMVYLQKENIIDESGMPKERFSAEFPKEGPSILRIQQVVRGDSAAYFCASSPLADDQETQYFGPGTRLLVL.

The J gene is TRBJ1-6, the V gene TRBV7-8, with a weak D call TRBD1 (5 bases). V was shortened by 5 bases and J by 6 bases, with 11 bases between the two germline ends. The CDR3 totals 14 residues. CDR1 is SGHVS and CDR2 is FQNEAQ in the germline V gene. The CDR3 region is CASSLRQLNSPLHF. CDR3 sequence (DNA): TGTGCCAGCAGCCTTCGACAGCTTAATTCACCCCTCCACTTT.

The chain joins TRBV7-9 to TRBJ2-6, with TRBD1 matching 7 bases. Unmatched junction bases numbered 11, after V lost 3 bases and J lost 3 bases. This CDR3 is built from 18 residues. From germline, CDR1 is SEHNR and CDR2 FQNEAQ (reference sequence). The CDR3 DNA reads as TGTGCCAGCAGCTTGCAGCTACTAGGGGGCCTTGGGGCCAACGTCCTGACTTTC. This translates into CASSLQLLGGLGANVLTF. Together with reference TRBV7-9 and TRBJ2-6, the CDR3 gives the full variable domain: DTGVSQNPRHKITKRGQNVTFRCDPISEHNRLYWYRQTLGQGPEFLTYFQNEAQLEKSRLLSDRFSAERPKGSFSTLEIQRTEQGDSAMYLCASSLQLLGGLGANVLTFGAGSRLTVL.